This T cell receptor beta chain was sequenced during a study of control samples from healthy donors and cancer patients (dated by TCRdb to 2018 to 2020). The library was produced with the immunoSEQ multiplex PCR assay. Entries here come from immuneACCESS through TCRdb and include only in-frame sequences with V and J called. Some clones fail to appear in such tables; in the studies checked, an unresolved V gene covers under half of the shortfall, and the cause of the remainder is unknown. The sample has some 99,000 clones on record, more than 85% of them singletons. Jointly, the top ten make up around 17% of the sample. From the cysteine up to the phenylalanine, the CDR3 has a length of 14 residues. Left in the record is the CDR3 DNA by itself, 42 bases read in frame from the first base. V is pared back by 4 bases and J by 5 bases, with 14 bases lying between the germline termini. The CDR1 and CDR2 encoded by the germline V gene are SGHTA and FQGNSA.

Remarks on this clone: This clone's antigen is unknown. Within one base of it there is no much larger clone, and no base qualities were kept.

This clonotype originated in a woman between 45 and 60 years old in good health. The sequence is built from TRBV7-2 and TRBJ2-5, with no D gene named confidently. Sequences were obtained from blood. The CDR3 region has the sequence CASSSPPLPETQYF. In nucleotides, the sequence is TGTGCCAGCAGCTCCCCCCCCCTGCCGGAGACCCAGTACTTC.